The clone carrying this T cell receptor (beta chain) came up once. Per germline, CDR1 SGHDN and CDR2 FVKESK. Trimming cost V 1 base and J 4 bases, with 6 bases left between them. The CDR3 extends over 13 amino acids. These data originate in a study of lymphopenia after photon versus proton radiotherapy. TCRdb keeps only in-frame clones here, not all; method: immunoSEQ multiplex PCR. The profile shows 65,000 or so clones, around 90% of them singletons. The input for sequencing was peripheral blood, taken from a patient treated with proton-based radiotherapy. J is TRBJ2-3 and V is TRBV14, with D possibly matching TRBD2 (5 bases). This receptor was obtained from an elderly man with esophageal cancer. The CDR3 loop is CASSQAGADTQYF. CDR3 DNA: TGTGCCAGCAGCCAAGCCGGGGCAGATACGCAGTATTTT.